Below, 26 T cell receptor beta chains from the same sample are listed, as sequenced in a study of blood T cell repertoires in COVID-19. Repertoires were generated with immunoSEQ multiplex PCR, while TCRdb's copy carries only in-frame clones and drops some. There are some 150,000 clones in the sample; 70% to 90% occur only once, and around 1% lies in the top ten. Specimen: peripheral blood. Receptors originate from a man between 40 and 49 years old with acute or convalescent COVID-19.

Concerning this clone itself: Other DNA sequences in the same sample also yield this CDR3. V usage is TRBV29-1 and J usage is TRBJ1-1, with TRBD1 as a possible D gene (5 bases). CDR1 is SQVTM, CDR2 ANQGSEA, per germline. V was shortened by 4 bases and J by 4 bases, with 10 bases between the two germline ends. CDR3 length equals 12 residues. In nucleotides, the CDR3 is TGCAGCGTTGGTCAGGGAGGCACTGAAGCTTTCTTT. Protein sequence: CSVGQGGTEAFF.

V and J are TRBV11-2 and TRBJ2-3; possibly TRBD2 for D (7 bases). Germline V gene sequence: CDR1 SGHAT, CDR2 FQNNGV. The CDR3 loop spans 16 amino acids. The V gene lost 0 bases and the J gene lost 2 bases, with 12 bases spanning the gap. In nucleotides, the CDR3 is TGTGCCAGCAGCTTAGATGGGGGGGCCTTCACAGATACGCAGTATTTT. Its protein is CASSLDGGAFTDTQYF.

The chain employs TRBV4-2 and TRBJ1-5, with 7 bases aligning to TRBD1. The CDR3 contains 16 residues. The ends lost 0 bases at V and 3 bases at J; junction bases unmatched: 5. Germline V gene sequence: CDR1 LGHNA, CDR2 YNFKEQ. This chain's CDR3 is CASSQEKGQLNQPQHF. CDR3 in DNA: TGTGCCAGCAGCCAAGAAAAGGGACAGCTCAATCAGCCCCAGCATTTT.

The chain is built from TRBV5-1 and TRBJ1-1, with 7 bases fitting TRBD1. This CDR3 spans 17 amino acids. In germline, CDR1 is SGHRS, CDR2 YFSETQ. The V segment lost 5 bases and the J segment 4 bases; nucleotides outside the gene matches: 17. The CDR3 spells CASRPHSGTGVATEAFF. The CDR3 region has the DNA TGCGCCAGCAGACCTCATTCAGGCACAGGGGTGGCCACTGAAGCTTTCTTT.

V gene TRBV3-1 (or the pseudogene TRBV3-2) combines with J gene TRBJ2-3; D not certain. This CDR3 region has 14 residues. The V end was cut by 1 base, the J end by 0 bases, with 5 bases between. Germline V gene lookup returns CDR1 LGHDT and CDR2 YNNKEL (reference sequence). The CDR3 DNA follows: TGTGCCAGCAGCCAAGTCTTAAGCACAGATACGCAGTATTTT. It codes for CASSQVLSTDTQYF.

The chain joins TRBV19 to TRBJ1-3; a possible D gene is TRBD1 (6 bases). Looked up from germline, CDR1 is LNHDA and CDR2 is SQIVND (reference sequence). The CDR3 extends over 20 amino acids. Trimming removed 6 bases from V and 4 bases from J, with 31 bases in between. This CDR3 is CASRRTSSRNRDRMGNTIYF. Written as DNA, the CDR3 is TGTGCCAGTAGGAGGACGAGCTCGCGAAACAGGGATCGTATGGGAAACACCATATATTTT.

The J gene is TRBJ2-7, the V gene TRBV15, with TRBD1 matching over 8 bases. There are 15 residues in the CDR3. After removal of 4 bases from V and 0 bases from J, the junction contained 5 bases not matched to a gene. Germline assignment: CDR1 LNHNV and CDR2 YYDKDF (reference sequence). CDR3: CATSTGTGNSYEQYF. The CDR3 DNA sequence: TGTGCCACCAGCACCGGGACAGGTAACTCCTACGAGCAGTACTTC.

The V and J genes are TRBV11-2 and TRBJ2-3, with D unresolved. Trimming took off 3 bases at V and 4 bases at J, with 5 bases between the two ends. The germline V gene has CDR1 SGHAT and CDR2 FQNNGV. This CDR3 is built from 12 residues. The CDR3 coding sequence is TGTGCCAGCAGCTTCTTTGCAGATACGCAGTATTTT. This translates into CASSFFADTQYF.

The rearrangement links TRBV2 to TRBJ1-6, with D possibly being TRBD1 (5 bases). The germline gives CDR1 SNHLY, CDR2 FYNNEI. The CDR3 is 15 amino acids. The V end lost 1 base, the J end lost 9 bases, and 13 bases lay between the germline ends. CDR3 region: CASSEEGLGASPLHF. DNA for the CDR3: TGTGCCAGCAGTGAAGAAGGGCTTGGGGCTTCACCCCTCCACTTT. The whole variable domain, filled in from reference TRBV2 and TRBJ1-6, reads EPEVTQTPSHQVTQMGQEVILRCVPISNHLYFYWYRQILGQKVEFLVSFYNNEISEKSEIFDDQFSVERPDGSNFTLKIRSTKLEDSAMYFCASSEEGLGASPLHFGNGTRLTVT.

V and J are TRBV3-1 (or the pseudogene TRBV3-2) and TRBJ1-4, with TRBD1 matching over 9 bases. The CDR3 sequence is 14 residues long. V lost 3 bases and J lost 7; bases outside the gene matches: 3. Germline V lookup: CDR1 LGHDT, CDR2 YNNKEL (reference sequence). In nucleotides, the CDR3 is TGTGCCAGCAGCCAGGACAGGGGTATTGAAAAACTGTTTTTT. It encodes CASSQDRGIEKLFF.

The CDR3 DNA reads as TGCGCCAGCAGACTAGTCACAGGGACCAACGTCCTGACTTTC. Translated, it gives CASRLVTGTNVLTF. The genes are TRBV5-1 and TRBJ2-6; D is possibly TRBD1 (6 bases). Germline V gene lookup returns CDR1 SGHRS and CDR2 YFSETQ. The CDR3 totals 14 residues. Trimming removed 5 bases from V and 8 bases from J, with 14 bases in between.

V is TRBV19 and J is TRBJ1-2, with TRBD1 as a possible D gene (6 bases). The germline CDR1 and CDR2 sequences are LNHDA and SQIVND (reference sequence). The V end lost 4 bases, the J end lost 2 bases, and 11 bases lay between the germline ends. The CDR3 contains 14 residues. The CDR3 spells CASSRSGGNYGYTF. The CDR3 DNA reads TGTGCCAGTAGTAGGTCGGGGGGCAACTATGGCTACACCTTC. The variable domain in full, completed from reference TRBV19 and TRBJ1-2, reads DGGITQSPKYLFRKEGQNVTLSCEQNLNHDAMYWYRQDPGQGLRLIYYSQIVNDFQKGDIAEGYSVSREKKESFPLTVTSAQKNPTAFYLCASSRSGGNYGYTFGSGTRLTVV.

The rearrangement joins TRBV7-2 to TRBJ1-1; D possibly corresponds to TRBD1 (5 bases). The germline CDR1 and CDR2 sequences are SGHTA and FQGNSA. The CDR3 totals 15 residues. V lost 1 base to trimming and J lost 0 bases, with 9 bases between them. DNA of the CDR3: TGTGCCAGCAGCTTAGAAGACAGAATGAACACTGAAGCTTTCTTT. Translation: CASSLEDRMNTEAFF.

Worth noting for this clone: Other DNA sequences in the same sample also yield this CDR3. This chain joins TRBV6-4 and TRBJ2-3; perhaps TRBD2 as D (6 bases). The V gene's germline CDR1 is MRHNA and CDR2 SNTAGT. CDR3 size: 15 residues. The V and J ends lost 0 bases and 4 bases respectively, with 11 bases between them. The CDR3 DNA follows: TGTGCCAGCAGTGACTCCGGGGGTGGGGCAGATACGCAGTATTTT. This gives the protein CASSDSGGGADTQYF.

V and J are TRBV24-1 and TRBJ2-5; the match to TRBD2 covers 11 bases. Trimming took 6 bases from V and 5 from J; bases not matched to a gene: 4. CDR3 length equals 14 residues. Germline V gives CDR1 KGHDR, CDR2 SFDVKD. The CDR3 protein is CATSLAGGQETQYF. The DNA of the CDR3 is TGTGCCACCAGTTTAGCGGGGGGGCAGGAGACCCAGTACTTC.

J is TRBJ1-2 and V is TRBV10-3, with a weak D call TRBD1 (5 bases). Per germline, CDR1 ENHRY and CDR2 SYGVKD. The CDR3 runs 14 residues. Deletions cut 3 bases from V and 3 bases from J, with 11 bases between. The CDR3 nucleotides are TGTGCCATCAGTGATGGCGCCAGGGACTATGGCTACACCTTC. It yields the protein CAISDGARDYGYTF.

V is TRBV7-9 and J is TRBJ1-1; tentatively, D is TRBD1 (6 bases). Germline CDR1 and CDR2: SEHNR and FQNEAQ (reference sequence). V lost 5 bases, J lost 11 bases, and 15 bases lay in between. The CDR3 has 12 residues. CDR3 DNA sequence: TGTGCCAGCAGCATCAGGACAGAATGGGCTTTCTTT. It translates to CASSIRTEWAFF. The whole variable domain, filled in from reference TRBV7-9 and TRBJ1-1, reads DTGVSQNPRHKITKRGQNVTFRCDPISEHNRLYWYRQTLGQGPEFLTYFQNEAQLEKSRLLSDRFSAERPKGSFSTLEIQRTEQGDSAMYLCASSIRTEWAFFGQGTRLTVV.

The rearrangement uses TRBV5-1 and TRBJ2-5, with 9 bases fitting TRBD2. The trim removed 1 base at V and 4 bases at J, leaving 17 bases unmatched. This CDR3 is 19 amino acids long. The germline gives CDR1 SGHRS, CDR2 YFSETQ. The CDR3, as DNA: TGCGCCAGCAGCTTGTATCCGCGGGGGGGCCAGACCCCAGGAGAGACCCAGTACTTC. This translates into CASSLYPRGGQTPGETQYF. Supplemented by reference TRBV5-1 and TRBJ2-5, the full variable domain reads KAGVTQTPRYLIKTRGQQVTLSCSPISGHRSVSWYQQTPGQGLQFLFEYFSETQRNKGNFPGRFSGRQFSNSRSEMNVSTLELGDSALYLCASSLYPRGGQTPGETQYFGPGTRLLVL.

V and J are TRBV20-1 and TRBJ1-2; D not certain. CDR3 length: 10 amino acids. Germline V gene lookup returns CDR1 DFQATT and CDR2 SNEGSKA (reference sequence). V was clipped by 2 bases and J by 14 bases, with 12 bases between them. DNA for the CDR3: TGCAGTGCTAGATGGTCCCGGGAAACCTTC. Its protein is CSARWSRETF.

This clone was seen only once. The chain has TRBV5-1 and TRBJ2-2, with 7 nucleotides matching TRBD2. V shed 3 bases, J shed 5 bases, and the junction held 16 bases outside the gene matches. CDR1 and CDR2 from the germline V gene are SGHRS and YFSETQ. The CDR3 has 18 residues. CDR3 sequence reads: CASSSAGRAGVKTGELFF. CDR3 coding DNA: TGCGCCAGCAGCTCAGCGGGGAGGGCGGGGGTGAAGACCGGGGAGCTGTTTTTT.

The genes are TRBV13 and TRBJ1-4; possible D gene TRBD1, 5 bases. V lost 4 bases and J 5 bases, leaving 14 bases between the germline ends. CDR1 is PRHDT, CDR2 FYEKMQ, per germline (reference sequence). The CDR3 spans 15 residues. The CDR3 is CASSSHSGGNEKLFF. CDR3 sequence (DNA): TGTGCCAGCAGCTCACATTCCGGGGGGAATGAAAAACTGTTTTTT.

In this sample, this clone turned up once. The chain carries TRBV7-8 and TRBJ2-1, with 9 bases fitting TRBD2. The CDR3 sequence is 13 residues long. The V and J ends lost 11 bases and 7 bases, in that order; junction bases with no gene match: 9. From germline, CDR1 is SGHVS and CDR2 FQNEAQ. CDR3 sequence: CAGSSGGGNEQFF. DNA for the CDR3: TGTGCCGGAAGTAGCGGGGGTGGGAATGAGCAGTTCTTC.

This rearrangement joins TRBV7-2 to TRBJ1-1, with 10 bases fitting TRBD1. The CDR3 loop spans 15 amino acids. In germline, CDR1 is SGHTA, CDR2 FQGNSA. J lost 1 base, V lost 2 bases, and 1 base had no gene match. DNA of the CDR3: TGTGCCAGCAGCTTACGGACAGGGGGGAACACTGAAGCTTTCTTT. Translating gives CASSLRTGGNTEAFF.

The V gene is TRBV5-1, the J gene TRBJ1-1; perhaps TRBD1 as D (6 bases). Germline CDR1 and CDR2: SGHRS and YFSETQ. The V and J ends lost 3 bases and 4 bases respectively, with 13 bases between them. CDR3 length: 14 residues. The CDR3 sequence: CASSSAGEGTEAFF. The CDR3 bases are TGCGCCAGCAGCTCAGCAGGGGAGGGCACTGAAGCTTTCTTT.

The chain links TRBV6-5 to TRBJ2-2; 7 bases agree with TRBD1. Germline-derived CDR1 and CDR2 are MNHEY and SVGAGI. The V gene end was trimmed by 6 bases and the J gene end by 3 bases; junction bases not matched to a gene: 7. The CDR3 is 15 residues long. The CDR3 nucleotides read TGTGCCAGCAGGACAGGGAGACGGGACACCGGGGAGCTGTTTTTT. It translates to CASRTGRRDTGELFF.

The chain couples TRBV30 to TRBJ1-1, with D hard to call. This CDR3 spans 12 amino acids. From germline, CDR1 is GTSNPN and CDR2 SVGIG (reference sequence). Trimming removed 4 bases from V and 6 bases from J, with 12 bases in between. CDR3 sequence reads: CAWNIGRAEAFF. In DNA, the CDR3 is TGTGCCTGGAACATCGGTCGGGCTGAAGCTTTCTTT.